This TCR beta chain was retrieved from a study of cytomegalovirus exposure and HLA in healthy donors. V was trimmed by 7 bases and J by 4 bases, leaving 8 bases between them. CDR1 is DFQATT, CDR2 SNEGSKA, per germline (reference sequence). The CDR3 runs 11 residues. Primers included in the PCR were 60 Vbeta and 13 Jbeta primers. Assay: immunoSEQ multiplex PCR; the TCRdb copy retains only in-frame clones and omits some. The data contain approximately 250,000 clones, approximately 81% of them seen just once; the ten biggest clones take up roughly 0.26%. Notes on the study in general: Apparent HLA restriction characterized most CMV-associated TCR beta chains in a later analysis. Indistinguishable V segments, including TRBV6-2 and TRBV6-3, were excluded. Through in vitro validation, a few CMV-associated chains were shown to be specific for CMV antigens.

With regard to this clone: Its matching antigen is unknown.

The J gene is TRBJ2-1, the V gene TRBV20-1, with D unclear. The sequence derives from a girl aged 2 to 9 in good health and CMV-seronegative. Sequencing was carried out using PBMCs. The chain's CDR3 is CSVAGYNEQFF. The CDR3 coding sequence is TGCAGTGTGGCCGGGTACAATGAGCAGTTCTTC.